This T cell receptor (beta chain) was captured by sequencing in a study of chemoradiotherapy in HPV16-positive cancers. For the study at large: Candidate HPV-specific T-cell clones and common TCR motifs came from functional assays in a couple of HPV16-positive patients.

In germline, CDR1 is SGHTA, CDR2 FQGTGA. The CDR3 runs to 14 residues. The V and J ends lost 2 bases and 6 bases respectively, with 11 bases between them. General observations from the study: Non-HPV-specific T cells did not expand in tumors during treatment, whereas candidate HPV-specific clones and E7-related motifs did.

Data came from immunoSEQ multiplex PCR; TCRdb stores just in-frame clones and leaves some out. The profile shows 25,000 to 40,000 clones, about 89% of them singletons. Points on this clone: Its target is unknown.

The sequencing here drew on blood, taken from a patient who underwent chemoradiotherapy. The rearrangement uses TRBV7-3 and TRBJ1-5; D uncertain. The sequence was obtained from a human donor with HPV-associated anogenital cancer. The CDR3 nucleotides are TGTGCCAGCAGCTTAGGTGTGGGGATTCAGCCCCAGCATTTT. It specifies CASSLGVGIQPQHF.